The 8 T cell receptor beta chains below come from one sample, sequenced in a study of CD8+ T cells in alopecia areata. Sampling of alopecia areata patients yielded lesional scalp punch biopsies as well as peripheral blood. RNA was extracted and reverse transcribed into cDNA as the sequencing template. Repertoires were generated with immunoSEQ multiplex PCR, while TCRdb's copy carries only in-frame clones and drops some. The sample gives approximately 12,000 clones, roughly 57% of which show up once; roughly 15% is in the top ten. The source material was skin. The receptors were gathered from a human donor with alopecia areata.

This clone has a handful of counts. V gene TRBV10-3 combines with J gene TRBJ1-3; a weak D match, TRBD1 (6 bases). Germline CDR1 is ENHRY and CDR2 is SYGVKD. The CDR3 length is 13 residues. Trimming removed 6 bases at V and 0 bases at J, with 6 bases between. The CDR3 loop reads CAIRDSSGNTIYF. The CDR3 nucleotides are TGTGCCATCAGGGACAGCTCTGGAAACACCATATATTTT.

In this sample, this clone turned up a few times. The chain is built from TRBV30 and TRBJ2-1; a possible D gene is TRBD2 (5 bases). Trimming removed 4 bases at V and 2 bases at J, with 15 bases between. This CDR3 is 15 amino acids long. Looked up from germline, CDR1 is GTSNPN and CDR2 is SVGIG (reference sequence). Here the CDR3 reads CAWTSRTFAYNEQFF. In DNA form, the CDR3 reads TGTGCCTGGACGTCGAGGACTTTTGCCTACAATGAGCAGTTCTTC.

The CDR3 DNA sequence: TGTGCCAGCAGTCCTCTTTGGTTCGGGACAGCAGGGAACTATGGCTACACCTTC. It encodes CASSPLWFGTAGNYGYTF. This rearrangement joins TRBV28 to TRBJ1-2; 7 bases match TRBD1. The length of the CDR3 is 18 residues. J gave up 2 bases and V 5 bases, and 17 bases lay outside the gene matches. Germline lookup yields CDR1 MDHEN and CDR2 SYDVKM.

The sample holds one count of this clone. The chain carries TRBV4-1 and TRBJ2-7; D not resolved. The CDR3 is 13 residues long. Trimming shortened V by 0 bases and J by 3 bases, and 6 bases separated the two germline ends. Germline V CDR1 and CDR2: MGHRA, YSYEKL. The chain's CDR3 is CASSQESGYEQYF. CDR3 nucleotide sequence: TGCGCCAGCAGCCAAGAGTCAGGCTACGAGCAGTACTTC.

The rearrangement uses TRBV7-9 and TRBJ1-4; D perhaps matches TRBD1 (6 bases). CDR1 SEHNR and CDR2 FQNEAQ come from the germline V gene (reference sequence). The CDR3 totals 16 residues. Between the trimmed V and J ends, which lost 6 bases and 6 bases, there was a span of 20 bases. The CDR3 is CASSLQQGRYHEKLFF. CDR3 bases: TGTGCCAGCAGTCTGCAACAGGGACGGTATCATGAAAAACTGTTTTTT.

The CDR3 here is CASSYWGDTNTEAFF. The CDR3, as DNA: TGTGCCAGCAGTTACTGGGGGGACACGAACACTGAAGCTTTCTTT. The chain couples TRBV6-5 to TRBJ1-1; D is perhaps TRBD1 (6 bases). Germline-derived CDR1 and CDR2 are MNHEY and SVGAGI. The CDR3 length is 15 residues. Trimming removed 1 base at V and 1 base at J, with 10 bases between.

This chain joins TRBV7-3 and TRBJ2-1, with D perhaps matching TRBD1 or TRBD2 (7 bases each). Germline V lookup: CDR1 SGHTA, CDR2 FQGTGA. V lost 5 bases, J lost 4 bases, and 18 bases lay in between. There are 16 residues in the CDR3. CDR3 sequence: CASSPQGGGGYNEQFF. The CDR3 DNA sequence: TGTGCCAGCAGCCCCCAGGGGGGCGGGGGTTACAATGAGCAGTTCTTC.

V and J are TRBV6-1 and TRBJ2-1; maybe TRBD2 (7 bases). CDR3 size: 13 residues. Germline V CDR1 and CDR2: MNHNS, SASEGT. Trimming took off 8 bases at V and 7 bases at J, with 15 bases between the two ends. In DNA form, the CDR3 reads TGTGCCAGCTGGCCAGGGGAGGGAAATGAGCAGTTCTTC. Protein: CASWPGEGNEQFF.